This T cell receptor beta chain was sequenced in a study of control samples from healthy donors and cancer patients. The repertoire was sequenced with immunoSEQ multiplex PCR; TCRdb's copy has only in-frame clones and lacks some. Of roughly 84,000 clones detected, 91% appear once; the ten largest clones hold 17%. V lost 5 bases, J lost 3 bases, and 13 bases lay in between. The CDR3 spans 15 residues. Germline CDR1 is SGHTA and CDR2 is FQGNSA. The sample consisted of blood. The receptor was derived from a man in his fifties in good health. The genes are TRBV7-2 and TRBJ2-2, with D perhaps assigned TRBD1 or TRBD2 (6 bases each). The CDR3 DNA reads as TGTGCCAGCAGCCTAGGGGGACTCTACACCGGGGAGCTGTTTTTT. Encoded protein: CASSLGGLYTGELFF.